This T cell receptor (beta chain) was identified in a study of T cell repertoires in cytomegalovirus infection (dated by TCRdb to about 2019). Background on the whole study: Peptide stimulations targeted recently identified HLA-C-restricted CMV epitopes, whose presentation resists viral immunomodulation, together with well-studied HLA-B-restricted epitopes. Donor HLA type was relevant to the analysis, as public TCR beta signatures indicated carriage of CMV infection together with the matching HLA type. What the work shows at the level of the full study, not this receptor alone: In both this cohort and an independent cohort of some 380 donors, the cumulative frequency of public TCR beta family members distinguished carriers of CMV infection plus the relevant HLA type. The ex vivo response was dominated by HLA-C-restricted CMV-specific TCR beta clonotypes, and the single most frequent clonotype in two of eight donors was supplied by these HLA-C-restricted clonotypes.

The sample was run on an Illumina HiSeq 1500. TCRdb took the public reads, trimmed them with fastp at Q25, ran MiXCR for clone calling and kept in-frame beta chains. Each record represents a unique CDR3 protein, reported with the most common genes and DNA among its rows. This sample is represented by about 85,000 distinct CDR3 sequences; about half of them were singletons. Over 90% of the sample is taken by the ten largest. With regard to this clonotype: Its antigen is unknown. Base-call qualities are not available, and no considerably larger clone is one nucleotide away.

V is pared back by 6 bases and J by 7 bases, with 16 bases lying between the germline termini. The CDR3 spans 14 residues, from the cysteine through the phenylalanine. The entry retains the CDR3 DNA only, 42 bases that are in frame from base 1. As encoded in the germline V gene (reference sequence), CDR1 is DFQATT while CDR2 is SNEGSKA. This sample's treatment or condition label indicates: in vitro stimulation with specific CMV peptide epitopes to enrich CMV-specific T cells. This TCR was sampled from a human donor in good health (CMV status not recorded). Some clones in this sample may be carry-over from other donors' samples. Sequencing used CD8+ T cells from cultured PBMCs, obtained from culture after CMV antigen stimulation. The chain uses TRBV20-1 and TRBJ1-6, and perhaps TRBD1 as D gene, on 5 matching bases. The DNA sequence is as follows: TGCAGTGCCCCCATGCCAGGGCCGAATTCACCCCTCCACTTT. This codes for CSAPMPGPNSPLHF.